This is a list of T cell receptor beta chains from one sample in a study of blood T cells in healthy people across ages. TCRdb re-derived calls from the 5' RACE reads in MiXCR, one entry per CDR3 protein. The table shows about 1.7 million distinct CDR3 sequences, with about 28% occurring only once. Sequenced: blood. All receptors come from a young woman in good health. CDR3s include the opening cysteine and the closing phenylalanine or tryptophan. The order of the fields is V gene, D gene, clone size, J gene, CDR3 protein, CDR3 DNA. The D gene is left open where the match is weak. Some rows mark clone size as missing; the rest say once, few, many or name a class of expanded clone.

TRBV12-3/TRBV12-4	.	few	TRBJ2-3	CASNSAGDTQYF	TGTGCCAGCAACTCGGCGGGGGATACGCAGTATTTT
TRBV20-1	.	.	TRBJ2-3	CSASLGSTDTQYF	TGCAGTGCCTCACTCGGAAGCACAGATACGCAGTATTTT
TRBV5-6	.	.	TRBJ1-2	CASRGRANYGYTF	TGTGCCAGTCGGGGGAGAGCGAACTATGGCTACACCTTC
TRBV6-2/TRBV6-3	.	many	TRBJ2-7	CASIYEQYF	TGTGCCAGCATCTACGAGCAGTACTTC
TRBV10-3	TRBD1	many	TRBJ1-2	CAISEPGQRSYGYTF	TGTGCCATCAGCGAACCGGGACAGAGGTCCTATGGCTACACCTTC
TRBV2	.	.	TRBJ2-6	CASSDEGYSGANVLTF	TGTGCCAGCAGTGATGAGGGGTACTCTGGGGCCAACGTCCTGACTTTC
TRBV15	.	many	TRBJ2-7	CATSSRVYEQYF	TGTGCCACCAGCAGTAGGGTGTACGAGCAGTACTTC
TRBV19	TRBD1	few	TRBJ1-2	CASSTTGLAAYGYTF	TGTGCCAGTAGTACGACAGGGTTGGCCGCCTATGGCTACACCTTC
TRBV29-1	.	.	TRBJ1-1	CSVERDRNTEAFF	TGCAGCGTTGAAAGAGACAGGAACACTGAAGCTTTCTTT
TRBV7-9	.	many	TRBJ2-7	CAGHPGGSYEQYF	TGTGCCGGCCACCCGGGCGGGTCCTACGAGCAGTACTTC
TRBV7-3	.	.	TRBJ2-7	CASSPSPGTSYEQYF	TGTGCCAGCAGCCCCAGTCCCGGGACAAGCTACGAGCAGTACTTC
TRBV29-1	.	many	TRBJ2-4	CSVGRENIQYF	TGCAGCGTGGGGCGGGAAAACATTCAGTACTTC
TRBV7-8	TRBD2	.	TRBJ2-3	CASSSSGLATDTQYF	TGTGCCAGCAGCTCCTCGGGACTAGCAACAGATACGCAGTATTTT
TRBV27	TRBD1	.	TRBJ1-4	CASSRRDRDEKLFF	TGTGCCAGCAGTCGCCGGGACAGGGATGAAAAACTGTTTTTT
TRBV5-1	TRBD1	few	TRBJ1-2	CASRQGSPYGYTF	TGCGCCAGCAGACAGGGGTCTCCCTATGGCTACACCTTC
TRBV5-1	TRBD1	.	TRBJ2-5	CASSFPGQGTSQYF	TGCGCCAGCAGCTTTCCGGGACAGGGAACCTCCCAGTACTTC
TRBV5-1	TRBD2	few	TRBJ2-1	CASSSTSSGGYNEQFF	TGCGCCAGCAGCTCAACCTCTAGCGGGGGATACAATGAGCAGTTCTTC
TRBV7-6	.	few	TRBJ1-6	CASSLGNKGTRGSPLHF	TGTGCCAGCAGCTTAGGGAACAAAGGGACCAGGGGTTCACCCCTCCACTTT
TRBV20-1	TRBD1	.	TRBJ1-2	CSARGDRFGGYTF	TGCAGTGCTAGGGGGGACAGGTTTGGTGGCTACACCTTC
TRBV7-9	.	few	TRBJ2-3	CASSLLPDGPRGDTQYF	TGTGCCAGCAGCTTATTACCCGATGGCCCCCGAGGAGATACGCAGTATTTT
TRBV7-2	TRBD1	.	TRBJ1-2	CASTDPGQGGRGYTF	TGTGCCAGCACCGACCCGGGACAGGGTGGTCGAGGCTATACCTTC
TRBV5-1	.	few	TRBJ2-3	CASSFGGGGNTDTQYF	TGCGCCAGCAGCTTCGGCGGAGGGGGGAACACAGATACGCAGTATTTT
TRBV30	.	few	TRBJ1-2	CAWSDGYGYTF	TGTGCCTGGAGCGACGGTTATGGCTACACCTTC
TRBV4-3	.	many	TRBJ2-3	CASSQEVWSTDTQYF	TGCGCCAGCAGCCAAGAAGTGTGGAGCACAGATACGCAGTATTTT
TRBV7-9	TRBD1	few	TRBJ2-5	CATGKGQQETQYF	TGTGCCACCGGGAAGGGACAGCAAGAGACCCAGTACTTC
TRBV7-9	.	few	TRBJ2-5	CASSHGSSLQETQYF	TGTGCCAGCAGCCATGGGTCCAGCCTGCAAGAGACCCAGTACTTC
TRBV20-1	TRBD2	.	TRBJ2-1	CSAREIASGSSYNEQFF	TGCAGTGCTAGAGAGATCGCTAGCGGGAGCTCCTACAATGAGCAGTTCTTC
TRBV7-2	.	few	TRBJ1-2	CASSLAGGRVGGYTF	TGTGCCAGCAGCTTAGCGGGGGGGAGGGTCGGTGGCTACACCTTC
TRBV20-1	.	.	TRBJ1-4	CSARNPFEPDGLFF	TGCAGTGCTAGAAACCCGTTTGAACCGGATGGACTGTTTTTT
TRBV7-9	.	few	TRBJ1-1	CASSFGPPKPEAFF	TGTGCCAGCAGCTTCGGACCGCCCAAACCTGAAGCTTTCTTT
TRBV7-6	.	many	TRBJ2-1	CASSRTRGGNEQFF	TGTGCCAGCAGCCGTACTAGGGGTGGGAATGAGCAGTTCTTC
TRBV3-1	TRBD2	few	TRBJ2-5	CASSFWTSGEETQYF	TGTGCCAGCAGCTTCTGGACTAGCGGGGAAGAGACCCAGTACTTC
TRBV7-9	.	many	TRBJ2-7	CASSFRDKAYEQYF	TGTGCCAGCAGCTTCCGGGACAAAGCCTACGAGCAGTACTTC
TRBV4-1	TRBD1	many	TRBJ2-4	CASSPETGVKNIQYF	TGCGCCAGCAGCCCAGAGACAGGGGTCAAAAACATTCAGTACTTC
TRBV5-5	.	.	TRBJ2-3	CASSAPGHTSTDTQYF	TGTGCCAGCAGCGCCCCGGGACATACTAGCACAGATACGCAGTATTTT
TRBV6-1	.	many	TRBJ2-7	CASTRSRALSYEQYF	TGTGCCAGCACACGCAGCCGGGCCTTAAGCTACGAGCAGTACTTC
TRBV6-2/TRBV6-3	TRBD2	many	TRBJ2-1	CASSYSSREGFF	TGTGCCAGCAGTTACTCGTCACGGGAGGGGTTCTTC
TRBV11-2	.	few	TRBJ1-2	CASSQLGRDNYGYTF	TGTGCCAGCAGCCAACTTGGCCGGGATAACTATGGCTACACCTTC
TRBV2	.	.	TRBJ2-1	CASGGLDAMFF	TGTGCCAGCGGGGGACTGGATGCTATGTTCTTC
TRBV6-5	TRBD1	few	TRBJ1-1	CASSYYPGGTEAFF	TGTGCCAGCAGCTACTACCCAGGGGGAACTGAAGCTTTCTTT
TRBV5-1	.	.	TRBJ1-4	CASSWEQSGQKLFF	TGCGCCAGCAGCTGGGAACAATCTGGACAAAAACTGTTTTTT
TRBV10-3	TRBD1	many	TRBJ2-1	CAISGTGGTSYNEQFF	TGTGCCATCAGTGGGACAGGGGGCACTTCCTACAATGAGCAGTTCTTC
TRBV18	.	.	TRBJ1-4	CASSPPFGELDNEKLFF	TGTGCCAGCTCACCACCATTCGGAGAACTCGATAATGAAAAACTGTTTTTT